The text below deals with one T cell receptor beta chain. The target antigen is unknown. Using immunoSEQ multiplex PCR, the repertoire was profiled, and TCRdb retains in-frame clones only, with some absent. The table includes under 95,000 clones, 75% to 95% detected once. This CDR3 contains 11 residues. Germline V gene data show CDR1 as DFQATT and CDR2 as SNEGSKA (reference sequence). V was shortened by 3 bases and J by 4 bases, with 7 bases between the two germline ends. The sample originates from a study of Tregs in tolerant kidney transplant recipients. General study points: In tolerant patients, donor-specific Tregs outgrew total Tregs, suggesting antigen-driven expansion. The most relevant donor-specific Treg TCRbeta repertoire apparently came from expansion with activated donor B cells.

Unstimulated regulatory T cells (CD4+CD25+CD127-), CD4+CD25- non-regulatory cells, CD4 and CD8 cells were FACS-sorted from thawed PBMCs. Thawed PBMCs were rested overnight at 37°C with around 200 IU/ml IL-2 before regulatory T cell sorting. The chain combines TRBV20-1 with TRBJ2-7; D not resolved. The TCR was taken from a human donor who received a combined kidney and bone marrow transplant. Source: Tregs from blood, taken before the transplant. The DNA for the CDR3 is TGCAGTGCTAGCGTGGGTTACGAGCAGTACTTC. Residues: CSASVGYEQYF.